These 19 T cell receptor beta chains were sequenced from one sample in a study of shared clonotypes between healthy human individuals. TCRdb's table, derived via immunoSEQ multiplex PCR, lists solely in-frame clones and lacks some. The table lists a few million clones, over 90% of them singletons. The sequenced sample consisted of naive CD4+ T cells from PBMCs. The subset denotes: CD45RA+ positively selected. The receptors come from a young man in good health. Some clones in this sample may be carry-over from other donors' samples.

This clone was seen only once. The rearrangement joins TRBV7-3 to TRBJ2-7; D gene uncertain. Germline values: CDR1 SGHTA, CDR2 FQGTGA. Trimming shortened V by 2 bases and J by 3 bases, and 11 bases separated the two germline ends. This CDR3 has 14 residues. In DNA form, the CDR3 reads TGTGCCAGCAGCTTAGAAACCCAGGTCTACGAGCAGTACTTC. Its translation: CASSLETQVYEQYF.

The chain uses TRBV4-1 and TRBJ2-2, with 9 bases lining up with TRBD1. The length of the CDR3 is 14 residues. The V gene's germline CDR1 is MGHRA and CDR2 YSYEKL. V was clipped by 4 bases and J by 5 bases; unmatched bases: 2. The CDR3 DNA reads TGCGCCAGCAGCCGTGGACAGGGGACCGGGGAGCTGTTTTTT. Amino acid sequence: CASSRGQGTGELFF.

The DNA for the CDR3 is TGTGCCAGCAGCTTAGCGGGGACAGGGAGCTATAGCAATCAGCCCCAGCATTTT. Protein: CASSLAGTGSYSNQPQHF. The chain couples TRBV7-2 to TRBJ1-5, with TRBD1 matching over 9 bases. The CDR3 sequence is 18 residues long. Losses at the gene ends were 0 bases for V and 0 bases for J; bases not matched to a gene: 6. Germline-derived CDR1 and CDR2 are SGHTA and FQGNSA. The full variable domain, completed using reference TRBV7-2 and TRBJ1-5, is GAGVSQSPSNKVTEKGKDVELRCDPISGHTALYWYRQSLGQGLEFLIYFQGNSAPDKSGLPSDRFSAERTGGSVSTLTIQRTQQEDSAVYLCASSLAGTGSYSNQPQHFGDGTRLSIL.

The gene calls are TRBV5-1 and TRBJ2-1; TRBD1 matches at 11 bases. V trimming: 4 bases; J trimming: 4 bases; junction bases outside the gene matches: 7. The CDR3 contains 16 residues. CDR1 and CDR2 (germline): SGHRS, YFSETQ. CDR3 amino acids: CASSPTGTGGYNEQFF. CDR3 coding DNA: TGCGCCAGCAGCCCAACCGGGACAGGGGGTTACAATGAGCAGTTCTTC.

The gene calls are TRBV28 and TRBJ1-2; 7 bases are shared with TRBD1. The CDR3 consists of 14 residues. V was pared by 5 bases and J by 5 bases, with 8 bases of the junction left unmatched. The V gene's germline CDR1 is MDHEN and CDR2 SYDVKM. The CDR3 loop reads CASSRQTGPYGYTF. The CDR3 region has the DNA TGTGCCAGCAGTCGGCAGACAGGGCCTTATGGCTACACCTTC.

This clone was seen only once. The CDR3 here is CASSLGSHTDTQYF. DNA of the CDR3: TGCGCCAGCAGCTTGGGCAGCCACACAGATACGCAGTATTTT. The J gene is TRBJ2-3, the V gene TRBV5-1; unclear D gene. Trimming removed 0 bases at V and 2 bases at J, with 7 bases between. CDR3 length equals 14 residues. The germline V gene encodes CDR1 SGHRS and CDR2 YFSETQ.

V and J are TRBV10-2 and TRBJ2-7; D not resolved. Germline V gives CDR1 WSHSY, CDR2 SAAADI. V lost 3 bases, J lost 0 bases, and 12 bases lay in between. The CDR3 spans 15 residues. CDR3 region: CASSDRASLSYEQYF. CDR3 nucleotides: TGCGCCAGCAGTGATAGGGCCAGCCTCTCCTACGAGCAGTACTTC.

The chain carries TRBV28 and TRBJ2-1, with D unresolved. The V gene's germline CDR1 is MDHEN and CDR2 SYDVKM. This CDR3 is 14 amino acids long. V was trimmed by 5 bases and J by 0 bases, leaving 8 bases between them. The CDR3 loop reads CASSQSSSYNEQFF. CDR3 bases: TGTGCCAGCAGTCAAAGCAGCTCCTACAATGAGCAGTTCTTC. Combining the CDR3 with reference TRBV28 and TRBJ2-1 gives the whole variable domain DVKVTQSSRYLVKRTGEKVFLECVQDMDHENMFWYRQDPGLGLRLIYFSYDVKMKEKGDIPEGYSVSREKKERFSLILESASTNQTSMYLCASSQSSSYNEQFFGPGTRLTVL.

The chain couples TRBV29-1 to TRBJ1-1; D remains unclear. V gave up 6 bases and J gave up 0 bases, with 17 bases separating them. The germline CDR1 and CDR2 sequences are SQVTM and ANQGSEA. The CDR3 runs to 15 residues. CDR3 DNA sequence: TGCAGCGTCCTCCGGGCCCCTACCATGAACACTGAAGCTTTCTTT. Its translation: CSVLRAPTMNTEAFF. Complete variable domain (other parts from reference TRBV29-1 and TRBJ1-1): SAVISQKPSRDICQRGTSLTIQCQVDSQVTMMFWYRQQPGQSLTLIATANQGSEATYESGFVIDKFPISRPNLTFSTLTVSNMSPEDSSIYLCSVLRAPTMNTEAFFGQGTRLTVV.

The rearrangement uses TRBV11-2 and TRBJ2-3, with TRBD2 matching 7 bases. The trim removed 8 bases at V and 0 bases at J, leaving 2 bases unmatched. CDR3 size: 13 residues. Germline CDR1 and CDR2: SGHAT and FQNNGV. In nucleotides, the CDR3 is TGTGCCAGCCTAGCGGCTAGCACAGATACGCAGTATTTT. It specifies CASLAASTDTQYF.

V and J are TRBV11-2 and TRBJ2-5; 8 bases agree with TRBD2. The J segment lost 6 bases and the V segment lost 1 base, leaving 7 bases of the junction unmatched. Germline assignment: CDR1 SGHAT and CDR2 FQNNGV. The length of the CDR3 is 15 residues. The CDR3 loop is CASSLALAGQKTQYF. CDR3 nucleotide sequence: TGTGCCAGCAGCTTAGCGCTAGCGGGTCAAAAGACCCAGTACTTC.

Points on this clone: The same CDR3 can be traced to other DNA sequences in this sample. The chain employs TRBV9 and TRBJ2-2; the D gene could be TRBD1 or TRBD2 (5 bases each). Between the trimmed V and J ends, which lost 4 bases and 2 bases, there was a span of 12 bases. The CDR3 consists of 15 residues. Germline CDR1 SGDLS, CDR2 YYNGEE. Here the CDR3 DNA reads TGTGCCAGCAGCCCAGGGACCGGAAACACCGGGGAGCTGTTTTTT. Amino acids: CASSPGTGNTGELFF.

This clone is a singleton in its sample. The chain uses TRBV4-3 and TRBJ2-1; no clear D gene. The V end lost 1 base, the J end lost 8 bases, and 6 bases lay between the germline ends. The CDR3 sequence is 12 residues long. Germline assignment: CDR1 LGHNA and CDR2 YSLEER. CDR3 loop: CASSQVRHEQFF. CDR3 DNA: TGCGCCAGCAGCCAAGTTAGGCATGAGCAGTTCTTC.

The J gene is TRBJ2-7, the V gene TRBV5-1; D is uncertain. The V end lost 0 bases, the J end lost 2 bases, and 9 bases lay between the germline ends. The CDR3 runs 14 residues. CDR1 and CDR2 from the germline V gene are SGHRS and YFSETQ. The CDR3: CASSLAPRPYEQYF. The CDR3 DNA reads as TGCGCCAGCAGCTTGGCCCCCCGACCCTACGAGCAGTACTTC.

The chain carries TRBV5-6 and TRBJ2-7; 9 bases match TRBD2. Germline V gene lookup returns CDR1 SGHDT and CDR2 YYEEEE. V shed 1 base, J shed 6 bases, and the junction held 5 bases outside the gene matches. This CDR3 is 14 amino acids long. CDR3 in DNA: TGTGCCAGCAGCTTGTTAGCGGGAGCGGGCGAGCAGTACTTC. This sequence encodes CASSLLAGAGEQYF.

The genes are TRBV5-1 and TRBJ2-7, with D tentatively TRBD1 or TRBD2 (6 bases each). The germline V gene has CDR1 SGHRS and CDR2 YFSETQ. The CDR3 spans 14 residues. V lost 7 bases to trimming and J lost 3 bases, with 17 bases between them. The CDR3 DNA reads as TGCGCCAGCTCCGGCGCGGGACACCACTACGAGCAGTACTTC. Amino acid sequence: CASSGAGHHYEQYF. The full variable domain, in which reference TRBV5-1 and TRBJ2-7 provide the parts outside the CDR3, is KAGVTQTPRYLIKTRGQQVTLSCSPISGHRSVSWYQQTPGQGLQFLFEYFSETQRNKGNFPGRFSGRQFSNSRSEMNVSTLELGDSALYLCASSGAGHHYEQYFGPGTRLTVT.

The chain uses TRBV7-2 and TRBJ2-1; D may match TRBD1 or TRBD2 (7 bases each). Trimming took off 8 bases at V and 8 bases at J, with 19 bases between the two ends. The CDR3 is made up of 14 amino acids. Germline lookup yields CDR1 SGHTA and CDR2 FQGNSA. The CDR3 DNA sequence: TGTGCCAGCCGTCAGGGGGAGGGAAGGTATGAGCAGTTCTTC. The encoded protein is CASRQGEGRYEQFF.

In nucleotides, the CDR3 is TGTGCCAGCAGCTGGGACTTCGGGGGGGACACTGAAGCTTTCTTT. Its translation: CASSWDFGGDTEAFF. The J gene is TRBJ1-1, the V gene TRBV7-9; D perhaps matches TRBD1 (5 bases). CDR1 SEHNR and CDR2 FQNEAQ come from the germline V gene (reference sequence). V lost 4 bases and J 3 bases, leaving 15 bases between the germline ends. This CDR3 comprises 15 residues.

The gene calls are TRBV6-1 and TRBJ2-2, with 8 bases aligning to TRBD1. The CDR3 covers 15 residues. Germline V CDR1 and CDR2: MNHNS, SASEGT. The J segment lost 6 bases and the V segment lost 5 bases, leaving 8 bases of the junction unmatched. The CDR3 loop reads CASSPSDRAAGELFF. As DNA, the CDR3 is TGTGCCAGCAGTCCCTCGGACAGGGCTGCCGGGGAGCTGTTTTTT.